A single sample is the source of the 20 T cell receptor beta chains below, sequenced in a study of CD8+CD57+ T cells in acquired aplastic anemia. Genomic DNA was employed as the template in profiling TCR beta VDJ and CDR3. Using its own MiXCR run on the reads, TCRdb lists one record per CDR3 protein. The table lists about 270,000 distinct CDR3 sequences, approximately 57% of them singletons. Input material: sorted CD4+, CD8+, or CD8+CD57+ T cells (not recorded which) from PBMCs. Receptors originate from a human donor with severe aplastic anemia or a healthy control (not recorded which).

This rearrangement joins TRBV20-1 to TRBJ2-7; 8 positions match TRBD1. The V gene's germline CDR1 is DFQATT and CDR2 SNEGSKA (reference sequence). This CDR3 has 15 amino acids. V trimming: 2 bases; J trimming: 4 bases; junction bases outside the gene matches: 10. The CDR3 here is CSARIRQGFKYEQYF. Written as DNA, the CDR3 is TGCAGTGCTAGAATACGACAGGGGTTCAAGTACGAGCAGTACTTC.

The CDR3 bases are TGTGCCAGCAGATACAGGTCCCGACGGAACACTGAAGCTTTCTTT. It codes for CASRYRSRRNTEAFF. V usage is TRBV10-3 and J usage is TRBJ1-1, with D perhaps matching TRBD1 (5 bases). The germline gives CDR1 ENHRY, CDR2 SYGVKD. Deletions cut 10 bases from V and 1 base from J, with 19 bases between. This CDR3 is built from 15 residues.

This clonotype has only a few counts. The V and J genes are TRBV7-6 and TRBJ1-2, with D tentatively TRBD1 (5 bases). Trimming removed 1 base from V and 2 bases from J, with 11 bases in between. Germline V gene lookup returns CDR1 SGHVS and CDR2 FNYEAQ. The CDR3 covers 15 residues. CDR3 region: CASSLEVGQNYGYTF. As DNA, the CDR3 is TGTGCCAGCAGCTTAGAGGTTGGACAAAACTATGGCTACACCTTC.

V usage is TRBV12-3 or TRBV12-4 and J usage is TRBJ1-6; no clear D. The CDR3 runs 11 residues. V was cut by 3 bases and J by 10 bases, with 4 bases left in between. This chain's CDR3 is CASSFGSPLHF. CDR3 nucleotides: TGTGCCAGCAGTTTTGGGTCACCCCTCCACTTT.

This clonotype was counted at least ten times. The chain combines TRBV7-9 with TRBJ1-2; possible D gene TRBD1, 5 bases. V was pared by 3 bases and J by 0 bases, with 17 bases between. Germline V lookup: CDR1 SEHNR, CDR2 FQNEAQ (reference sequence). CDR3 length equals 17 residues. CDR3 protein: CASSFPADRSTNYGYTF. The CDR3 DNA is TGTGCCAGCAGCTTCCCCGCAGACAGATCTACTAACTATGGCTACACCTTC.

In this sample, this clonotype turned up many times. The chain uses TRBV5-8 and TRBJ1-2; TRBD1 matches at 8 bases. The CDR3 extends over 16 amino acids. Per the germline V gene, CDR1 is SGHTS and CDR2 is YDEGEE. The V and J ends lost 4 bases and 5 bases, in that order; junction bases with no gene match: 13. CDR3 loop: CASSPDRVVSNYGYTF. CDR3 bases: TGTGCCAGCAGCCCGGACAGGGTAGTGTCGAATTATGGCTACACCTTC.

The chain uses TRBV5-6 and TRBJ2-5; D may be TRBD2 (6 bases). The length of the CDR3 is 14 residues. Germline-derived CDR1 and CDR2 are SGHDT and YYEEEE. Between the trimmed V and J ends, which lost 0 bases and 8 bases, there was a span of 14 bases. For the CDR3, the DNA is TGTGCCAGCAGCTTGGTGGGGACTGGAAACACCCAGTACTTC. It codes for CASSLVGTGNTQYF.

This clonotype was observed a single time. The rearrangement uses TRBV15 and TRBJ1-2, with TRBD1 matching 7 bases. Germline lookup yields CDR1 LNHNV and CDR2 YYDKDF (reference sequence). V lost 0 bases to trimming and J lost 2 bases; unmatched junction nucleotides: 9. This CDR3 is built from 17 residues. CDR3 in DNA: TGTGCCACCAGCAGAGATAACGAGGGGGCTTTCAACTATGGCTACACCTTC. It yields the protein CATSRDNEGAFNYGYTF.

There are many counts of this clonotype. V is TRBV12-3 or TRBV12-4 and J is TRBJ2-2; D gene unclear. The germline V and J ends were trimmed by 7 bases and 0 bases, with 6 bases remaining between them. The CDR3 has 13 amino acids. The CDR3 nucleotides are TGTGCCAGCACCTCTACGAACACCGGGGAGCTGTTTTTT. Translation: CASTSTNTGELFF.

This clonotype was seen more than once but under ten times. The gene calls are TRBV7-2 and TRBJ2-3; no definite D call. Between the trimmed V and J ends, which lost 1 base and 3 bases, there was a span of 8 bases. CDR1 and CDR2 (germline): SGHTA, FQGNSA. This CDR3 region has 14 residues. This CDR3 is CASSLDVGTDTQYF. The CDR3 DNA reads as TGTGCCAGCAGCTTAGATGTCGGAACAGATACGCAGTATTTT.

V usage is TRBV20-1 and J usage is TRBJ2-3, with 9 bases lining up with TRBD2. Germline V gives CDR1 DFQATT, CDR2 SNEGSKA (reference sequence). J lost 7 bases, V lost 5 bases, and 10 bases had no gene match. The CDR3 is made up of 14 amino acids. The CDR3 bases are TGCAGTGCTCCGAGGGGCGGGGGGGCTCATACGCAGTATTTT. Protein: CSAPRGGGAHTQYF.

This clonotype was seen at least ten times. The V gene is TRBV2, the J gene TRBJ1-1, with a possible D match to TRBD1 (5 bases). The V end was cut by 7 bases, the J end by 3 bases, with 15 bases between. Germline V CDR1 and CDR2: SNHLY, FYNNEI. The CDR3 is 14 residues long. The CDR3 is CASTVSGGDTEAFF. As DNA, the CDR3 is TGTGCCAGCACCGTCAGTGGGGGGGACACTGAAGCTTTCTTT.

The chain joins TRBV7-3 to TRBJ2-5; 8 nucleotides align to TRBD2. V trimming: 7 bases; J trimming: 2 bases; junction bases outside the gene matches: 15. The length of the CDR3 is 17 residues. Looked up from germline, CDR1 is SGHTA and CDR2 is FQGTGA. DNA of the CDR3: TGTGCCAGCACCTACGCCGGGACTAGGTCAATTCAAGAGACCCAGTACTTC. Translated: CASTYAGTRSIQETQYF. Full variable domain (outside the CDR3, taken from reference TRBV7-3 and TRBJ2-5): GAGVSQTPSNKVTEKGKYVELRCDPISGHTALYWYRQSLGQGPEFLIYFQGTGAADDSGLPNDRFFAVRPEGSVSTLKIQRTERGDSAVYLCASTYAGTRSIQETQYFGPGTRLLVL.

This clonotype occurred once. With a much larger clone just one base away, this may be a read error. The chain carries TRBV6-6 and TRBJ2-2; weak D call: TRBD1 (6 bases). Germline V gene data show CDR1 as MNHNY and CDR2 as SVGAGI (reference sequence). The CDR3 has 15 residues. CDR3 sequence reads: CASSAGGRDTGELSF. The CDR3 nucleotides are TGTGCCAGCAGCGCTGGGGGAAGGGACACCGGGGAGCTGTCTTTT.

Regarding this clonotype: At one end, the junction sequence differs from germline, possibly due to a read error. The J gene is TRBJ1-5, the V gene TRBV2; D is ambiguous. The CDR3 consists of 14 residues. Germline V CDR1 and CDR2: SNHLY, FYNNEI. This CDR3 reads CAISESGGRQPQHF. The CDR3 bases are TGTGCCATCAGTGAGTCCGGTGGCCGACAGCCCCAGCATTTT.

This chain uses TRBV5-1 with TRBJ1-1; D is ambiguous. The V gene's germline CDR1 is SGHRS and CDR2 YFSETQ. V was trimmed by 2 bases and J by 7 bases, leaving 18 bases between them. The CDR3 totals 15 residues. The CDR3 DNA follows: TGCGCCAGCAGCTTAAAGCTAGCGGGCGGACGTGAAGCTTTCTTT. Its protein product is CASSLKLAGGREAFF.

This chain connects TRBV7-3 to TRBJ2-5; tentatively, D is TRBD1 (6 bases). With 5 bases removed from V and 4 bases from J, the gap between germline ends came to 11 bases. Germline V lookup: CDR1 SGHTA, CDR2 FQGTGA. The length of the CDR3 is 13 residues. For the CDR3, the DNA is TGTGCCAGCAGCAAAGAACAGGGAGAGACCCAGTACTTC. Translation: CASSKEQGETQYF.

This clonotype has a handful of counts. CDR3 DNA: TGCAGCGTTGAGGATGATTGGGTAGCGGGAGCGAACACCGGGGAGCTGTTTTTT. It translates to CSVEDDWVAGANTGELFF. The chain links TRBV29-1 to TRBJ2-2; 9 bases fit TRBD2. CDR1 and CDR2 (germline): SQVTM, ANQGSEA. Unmatched junction bases numbered 11, after V lost 3 bases and J lost 0 bases. The CDR3 has 18 amino acids.

This clonotype was counted only a few times. The V gene is TRBV7-9, the J gene TRBJ1-3; D gene uncertain. Germline CDR1 and CDR2: SEHNR and FQNEAQ (reference sequence). The ends were cut back, 5 bases at V and 7 bases at J, with 15 bases in the middle. The CDR3 length is 14 residues. CDR3 in amino acids: CASSPRMYGNTIYF. The CDR3 nucleotides are TGTGCCAGCAGCCCCAGGATGTATGGGAACACCATATATTTT.

This clonotype was picked up many times. V gene TRBV10-3 combines with J gene TRBJ2-5; 7 bases fit TRBD1. The CDR3 runs 15 residues. Germline V gene lookup returns CDR1 ENHRY and CDR2 SYGVKD. J lost 5 bases, V lost 2 bases, and 8 bases had no gene match. CDR3 nucleotides: TGTGCCATCAGTGAGGGGACAGTACTCTCGGAGACCCAGTACTTC. As protein: CAISEGTVLSETQYF.